The source of this T cell receptor (beta chain) is a study of cytomegalovirus exposure and HLA in healthy donors. Study conclusions and caveats: Overall, about 160 TCR beta chains were annotated as cytomegalovirus-associated. Some public TCRs appeared in many individuals, while most sequences were rare. Specificity for CMV antigens was confirmed in vitro for three of the CMV-associated chains.

Looked up from germline, CDR1 is SGDLS and CDR2 is YYNGEE. This CDR3 has 15 amino acids. V was clipped by 0 bases and J by 3 bases, with 12 bases between them. Clones were read by immunoSEQ multiplex PCR, and TCRdb kept only the in-frame ones, dropping some. Counted here are about 200,000 clones, 75% to 90% occurring once; the ten biggest clones make up 4.5% to 6%. This clone has just one count. Its specificity is not known. The sample taken for sequencing was PBMCs. This receptor was identified in a woman aged 18-35 years in good health and CMV-seronegative. This chain links TRBV9 with TRBJ1-1; D uncertain. The CDR3 is CASSVGTRMDTEAFF. CDR3 DNA sequence: TGTGCCAGCAGCGTAGGAACGCGGATGGACACTGAAGCTTTCTTT. The full variable domain, completed using reference TRBV9 and TRBJ1-1, is DSGVTQTPKHLITATGQRVTLRCSPRSGDLSVYWYQQSLDQGLQFLIQYYNGEERAKGNILERFSAQQFPDLHSELNLSSLELGDSALYFCASSVGTRMDTEAFFGQGTRLTVV.